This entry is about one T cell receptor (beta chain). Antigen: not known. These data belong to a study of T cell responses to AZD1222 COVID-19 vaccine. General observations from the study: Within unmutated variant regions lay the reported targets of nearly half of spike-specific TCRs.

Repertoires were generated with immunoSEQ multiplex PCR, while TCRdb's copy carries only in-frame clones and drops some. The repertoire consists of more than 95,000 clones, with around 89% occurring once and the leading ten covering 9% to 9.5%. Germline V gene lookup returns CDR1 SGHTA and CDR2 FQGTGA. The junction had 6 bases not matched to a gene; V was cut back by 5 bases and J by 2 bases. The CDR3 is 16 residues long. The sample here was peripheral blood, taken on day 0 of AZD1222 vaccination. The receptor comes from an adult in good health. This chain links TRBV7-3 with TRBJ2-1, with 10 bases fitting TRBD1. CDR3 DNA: TGTGCCAGCAGCCCGACCGGGACAGGGGCCTACAATGAGCAGTTCTTC. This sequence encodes CASSPTGTGAYNEQFF.